Each of the 31 T cell receptor beta chains below was sequenced from the same sample in a study of CD8+CD57+ T cells in acquired aplastic anemia. Genomic DNA, serving as template, underwent TCR beta VDJ and CDR3 profiling. TCRdb itself ran the reads through MiXCR, one entry per CDR3 protein. The sample carries about 250,000 distinct CDR3 sequences, around half recorded once. By flow cytometry, patients selected for sequencing had shown an expansion of CD8+CD57+ cells. Input material: sorted CD4+, CD8+, or CD8+CD57+ T cells (not recorded which) from PBMCs. These receptors were collected from a human donor with aplastic anemia.

This clonotype showed up many times. The rearrangement uses TRBV5-1 and TRBJ2-1; tentatively, D is TRBD2 (5 bases). The CDR3 contains 12 residues. V was clipped by 4 bases and J by 9 bases, with 11 bases between them. Germline values: CDR1 SGHRS, CDR2 YFSETQ. CDR3 residues: CASSRREREQFF. The CDR3 nucleotides read TGCGCCAGCAGCCGTAGGGAGCGTGAGCAGTTCTTC.

The CDR3 nucleotides read TGTGCCAGCAGCCAGAGACAGGGGGGTGGCGGCTACACCTTC. It specifies CASSQRQGGGGYTF. This rearrangement joins TRBV7-9 to TRBJ1-2; 9 nucleotides match TRBD1. The junction had 9 bases not matched to a gene; V was cut back by 5 bases and J by 8 bases. The CDR3 length is 14 residues. Germline CDR1 is SEHNR and CDR2 is FQNEAQ (reference sequence). Full variable domain (outside the CDR3, taken from reference TRBV7-9 and TRBJ1-2): DTGVSQNPRHKITKRGQNVTFRCDPISEHNRLYWYRQTLGQGPEFLTYFQNEAQLEKSRLLSDRFSAERPKGSFSTLEIQRTEQGDSAMYLCASSQRQGGGGYTFGSGTRLTVV.

The rearrangement uses TRBV7-9 and TRBJ2-7, with D perhaps matching TRBD2 (6 bases). CDR1 SEHNR and CDR2 FQNEAQ come from the germline V gene (reference sequence). Trimming left V 3 bases short and J 4 bases short, with 10 bases between. The CDR3 has 13 amino acids. CDR3: CASSFRRDYEQYF. The DNA for the CDR3 is TGTGCCAGCAGCTTCCGGAGGGATTACGAGCAGTACTTC.

This clonotype occurred many times. The CDR3 loop reads CASSQDDRGEQYF. The CDR3 region has the DNA TGCGCCAGCAGCCAAGACGACAGGGGCGAGCAGTACTTC. The V gene is TRBV4-3, the J gene TRBJ2-7, with 8 nucleotides matching TRBD1. The CDR3 loop spans 13 amino acids. Germline CDR1 LGHNA, CDR2 YSLEER. The V segment lost 0 bases and the J segment 6 bases; nucleotides outside the gene matches: 1.

This clonotype was seen a few times. The J gene is TRBJ2-3, the V gene TRBV4-3, with D unresolved. Between the trimmed V and J ends, which lost 4 bases and 0 bases, there was a span of 14 bases. The CDR3 is 16 residues long. Germline CDR1 LGHNA, CDR2 YSLEER. CDR3 nucleotides: TGCGCCAGCAGCCCCCGGACCCCCACTAGCACAGATACGCAGTATTTT. This translates into CASSPRTPTSTDTQYF.

This clonotype was seen ten or more times. J is TRBJ2-1 and V is TRBV9; 8 nucleotides match TRBD2. The CDR3 covers 16 residues. Germline CDR1 and CDR2: SGDLS and YYNGEE. J lost 8 bases, V lost 4 bases, and 14 bases had no gene match. CDR3 loop: CASSSPGGARDHEQFF. Written as DNA, the CDR3 is TGTGCCAGCAGCTCACCCGGGGGGGCCAGGGACCATGAGCAGTTCTTC.

V usage is TRBV9 and J usage is TRBJ2-1; 11 nucleotides match TRBD2. The CDR3 spans 16 residues. Germline V gene lookup returns CDR1 SGDLS and CDR2 YYNGEE. Losses at the gene ends were 2 bases for V and 2 bases for J; bases not matched to a gene: 3. The chain's CDR3 is CASSVNSGRAYNEQFF. CDR3 nucleotide sequence: TGTGCCAGCAGCGTCAATAGCGGGAGGGCCTACAATGAGCAGTTCTTC. Complete variable domain (other parts from reference TRBV9 and TRBJ2-1): DSGVTQTPKHLITATGQRVTLRCSPRSGDLSVYWYQQSLDQGLQFLIQYYNGEERAKGNILERFSAQQFPDLHSELNLSSLELGDSALYFCASSVNSGRAYNEQFFGPGTRLTVL.

The chain links TRBV7-2 to TRBJ2-1; D might be TRBD2 (7 bases). The V end lost 6 bases, the J end lost 2 bases, and 14 bases lay between the germline ends. Per the germline V gene, CDR1 is SGHTA and CDR2 is FQGNSA. The CDR3 contains 15 residues. This CDR3 is CASSLGGGTYNEQFF. The CDR3 nucleotides read TGTGCCAGCAGTTTGGGCGGGGGCACCTACAATGAGCAGTTCTTC.

Points on this clonotype: The junction departs from germline at one end; a sequencing error may be responsible. The chain uses TRBV9 and TRBJ1-2, with a weak D call TRBD1 (6 bases). Germline lookup yields CDR1 SGDLS and CDR2 YYNGEE. The CDR3 sequence is 10 residues long. The CDR3 sequence: CASSGRDTYF. The CDR3 DNA follows: TGTGCCAGCAGCGGCCGGGACACCTACTTC.

The chain carries TRBV9 and TRBJ1-4; possible D gene TRBD1, 6 bases. The CDR3 totals 14 residues. Germline V gene sequence: CDR1 SGDLS, CDR2 YYNGEE. The V end lost 5 bases, the J end lost 5 bases, and 13 bases lay between the germline ends. The CDR3 loop reads CASSEAGVNEKLFF. The CDR3 nucleotides are TGTGCCAGCAGTGAGGCAGGGGTGAATGAAAAACTGTTTTTT.

This clonotype was counted many times. V usage is TRBV5-6 and J usage is TRBJ2-7; 7 positions match TRBD1. The junction had 11 bases not matched to a gene; V was cut back by 4 bases and J by 7 bases. Germline CDR1 is SGHDT and CDR2 is YYEEEE. The CDR3 consists of 14 residues. The CDR3 reads CASSHNRGRGEQYF. The CDR3 DNA is TGTGCCAGCAGCCACAACAGGGGCAGGGGGGAGCAGTACTTC.

This clonotype was seen at least ten times. V gene TRBV9 combines with J gene TRBJ2-3; D is uncertain. V was cut by 3 bases and J by 2 bases, with 13 bases left in between. Germline-derived CDR1 and CDR2 are SGDLS and YYNGEE. The CDR3 covers 15 residues. Here the CDR3 DNA reads TGTGCCAGCAGCGGAGATACGAAGGACACAGATACGCAGTATTTT. It specifies CASSGDTKDTDTQYF.

This clonotype has just a few counts. A much larger clone differs by one base, so this may be a read error. The chain joins TRBV10-2 to TRBJ2-2; perhaps TRBD2 as D (5 bases). There are 13 residues in the CDR3. Trimming cost V 8 bases and J 8 bases, with 15 bases left between them. Germline assignment: CDR1 WSHSY and CDR2 SAAADI. CDR3 sequence (DNA): TGCGCCAGCGGTATGAGCGGAGCAGGGGAGCTGTTTTTT. Amino acid sequence: CASGMSGAGELFF.

Comments on this clonotype: One junction end does not reproduce the germline sequence, and a read error may be involved. This chain joins TRBV7-9 and TRBJ2-5; 8 nucleotides align to TRBD2. This CDR3 is 15 amino acids long. Per germline, CDR1 SEHNR and CDR2 FQNEAQ (reference sequence). CDR3 DNA: TGTGCCATCAGCGATACTAGCGGACCCCAAGAGACCCAGTACTTC. Its protein is CAISDTSGPQETQYF.

The sample holds many counts of this clonotype. The chain links TRBV15 to TRBJ2-1, with D maybe TRBD1 (5 bases). Trimming cost V 5 bases and J 8 bases, with 22 bases left between them. This CDR3 is built from 16 residues. Germline V gene sequence: CDR1 LNHNV, CDR2 YYDKDF (reference sequence). The chain's CDR3 is CATSRRVGRKVHEQFF. The CDR3 DNA sequence: TGTGCCACCAGCCGAAGAGTGGGGCGCAAAGTCCATGAGCAGTTCTTC.

The chain couples TRBV5-4 to TRBJ1-6; 8 positions agree with TRBD1. The CDR3 covers 15 residues. V gave up 0 bases and J gave up 9 bases; unmatched junction bases: 5. In germline, CDR1 is SGHNT, CDR2 YYREEE (reference sequence). For the CDR3, the DNA is TGTGCCAGCAGCTTGGACCCAGGGGGCGGTTCACCCCTCCACTTT. Protein sequence: CASSLDPGGGSPLHF.

Remarks on this clonotype: This may come from a read error, since a much larger clone is one base off. The chain joins TRBV6-6 to TRBJ1-1; D uncertain. This CDR3 spans 14 amino acids. Germline V gene sequence: CDR1 MNHNY, CDR2 SVGAGI (reference sequence). CDR3: CASNYEGMNTEAFF. CDR3 bases: TGTGCCAGCAATTACGAGGGTATGAACACTGAAGCTTTCTTT.

This clonotype was counted at least ten times. This sequence joins TRBV15 and TRBJ2-7; 7 bases fit TRBD1. CDR3 length equals 15 residues. CDR1 LNHNV and CDR2 YYDKDF come from the germline V gene (reference sequence). With 5 bases clipped from V and 4 bases from J, the junction kept 11 bases outside the gene matches. CDR3: CATSGERDRRYEQYF. CDR3 coding DNA: TGTGCCACCAGCGGTGAAAGGGACAGAAGATACGAGCAGTACTTC.

The chain uses TRBV7-9 and TRBJ1-4; D is undetermined. The V end lost 5 bases, the J end lost 3 bases, and 7 bases lay between the germline ends. Germline values: CDR1 SEHNR, CDR2 FQNEAQ (reference sequence). The CDR3 length is 13 residues. The CDR3 is CASSPPPNEKLFF. CDR3 sequence (DNA): TGTGCCAGCAGCCCCCCCCCTAATGAAAAACTGTTTTTT.

This clonotype was picked up many times. The genes are TRBV5-8 and TRBJ1-2, with unresolved D. Germline values: CDR1 SGHTS, CDR2 YDEGEE. V dropped 0 bases and J dropped 4 bases, with 13 bases sitting between them. The CDR3 contains 15 residues. This chain's CDR3 is CASSLVWQSPYGYTF. The DNA for the CDR3 is TGTGCCAGCAGCTTGGTCTGGCAGAGCCCCTATGGCTACACCTTC.

The rearrangement uses TRBV10-3 and TRBJ2-2; D is unclear. V gave up 0 bases and J gave up 0 bases, with 2 bases separating them. Germline V CDR1 and CDR2: ENHRY, SYGVKD. This CDR3 spans 14 amino acids. The CDR3 DNA sequence: TGTGCCATCAGTGAGTCAACGAACACCGGGGAGCTGTTTTTT. It yields the protein CAISESTNTGELFF.

On this clonotype: This could be a read error, since a much larger clone is one nucleotide away. Since no conserved phenylalanine or tryptophan closes the CDR3, a read error is the likely cause. The V and J genes are TRBV12-3 or TRBV12-4 and TRBJ2-5; 9 nucleotides agree with TRBD1. Judging by the DNA end, TRBJ2-1 fits better; the J call may be wrong. This CDR3 comprises 14 residues. CDR3 loop: CASRWGQGGNEQFL. For the CDR3, the DNA is TGTGCCAGCAGGTGGGGACAGGGCGGGAATGAGCAGTTCCTC.

This clonotype came up a few times. This chain joins TRBV12-3 or TRBV12-4 and TRBJ1-1; D unresolved. The CDR3 loop spans 13 amino acids. V lost 3 bases and J 10 bases, leaving 15 bases between the germline ends. The DNA of the CDR3 is TGTGCCAGCAGTTTTGCCCCGGGGTATGGAGCTTTCTTT. Translated: CASSFAPGYGAFF.

As concerns this clonotype: A read error is possible here, since a much larger clone lies one base away. This sequence joins TRBV7-2 and TRBJ2-5; D is possibly TRBD2 (5 bases). The CDR3 has 11 amino acids. Germline-derived CDR1 and CDR2 are SGHTA and FQGNSA. CDR3 sequence: CASSYSETRYF. The CDR3 region has the DNA TGTGCCAGCAGCTATAGCGAGACCCGGTACTTC.

At least ten counts were recorded for this clonotype. The chain carries TRBV5-5 and TRBJ2-1; D possibly corresponds to TRBD2 (5 bases). This CDR3 has 12 amino acids. V was pared by 1 base and J by 8 bases, with 7 bases between. Germline-derived CDR1 and CDR2 are SGHKS and YYEKEE (reference sequence). CDR3 sequence reads: CASSLFGDEQFF. CDR3 DNA sequence: TGTGCCAGCAGCTTGTTCGGGGATGAGCAGTTCTTC.

This clonotype has ten or more counts. This rearrangement joins TRBV5-1 to TRBJ1-1; D may be TRBD1 (6 bases). The CDR3 runs 13 residues. Trimming removed 5 bases at V and 8 bases at J, with 16 bases between. Germline V gene sequence: CDR1 SGHRS, CDR2 YFSETQ. CDR3 residues: CASSLSGADEAFF. The CDR3 coding sequence is TGCGCCAGCAGTCTTTCAGGGGCGGACGAAGCTTTCTTT.

This clonotype occurred a few times. The chain uses TRBV28 and TRBJ2-5, with D possibly being TRBD2 (6 bases). The CDR3 runs 15 residues. Germline V gene data show CDR1 as MDHEN and CDR2 as SYDVKM. Trimming took 6 bases from V and 5 from J, leaving 19 bases between them. CDR3 coding DNA: TGTGCCAGCAGCCCCCCAGCGGAGGGTGGGGAGACCCAGTACTTC. This gives the protein CASSPPAEGGETQYF.

The V call is TRBV12-3 or TRBV12-4, the J call TRBJ2-7, with 8 nucleotides matching TRBD2. This CDR3 has 14 amino acids. The junction had 10 bases not matched to a gene; V was cut back by 5 bases and J by 7 bases. The CDR3 nucleotides read TGTGCCAGCAGTCCAACGGGACTAGTGTCTGAGCAGTACTTC. Protein sequence: CASSPTGLVSEQYF.

Only a few counts were recorded for this clonotype. A much larger clone is a single base away; this may be a read error. The gene calls are TRBV7-9 and TRBJ1-2; D is ambiguous. Per the germline V gene, CDR1 is SEHNR and CDR2 is FQNEAQ (reference sequence). CDR3 length equals 19 residues. The CDR3 bases are TGTGCCAGCAGCTTAGCCCTGGATGGTGACAAGACTACTAACTATGGCTGCACCTTC. It yields the protein CASSLALDGDKTTNYGCTF. The entire variable domain, with the rest obtained from reference TRBV7-9 and TRBJ1-2, is as follows: DTGVSQNPRHKITKRGQNVTFRCDPISEHNRLYWYRQTLGQGPEFLTYFQNEAQLEKSRLLSDRFSAERPKGSFSTLEIQRTEQGDSAMYLCASSLALDGDKTTNYGCTFGSGTRLTVV.

This chain links TRBV24-1 with TRBJ1-5; weak D call: TRBD1 (6 bases). CDR3 length equals 20 residues. V was pared by 4 bases and J by 0 bases, with 24 bases between. The germline V gene encodes CDR1 KGHDR and CDR2 SFDVKD. CDR3 in DNA: TGTGCCACCAGTGACCCGGAGGGGACACCGGGGAACCATAGCAATCAGCCCCAGCATTTT. Translation: CATSDPEGTPGNHSNQPQHF.

The J gene is TRBJ2-5, the V gene TRBV2; the match to TRBD2 covers 9 bases. Germline lookup yields CDR1 SNHLY and CDR2 FYNNEI. Unmatched junction bases numbered 12, after V lost 4 bases and J lost 0 bases. The CDR3 consists of 18 residues. This CDR3 is CASSGGRGLAGYQETQYF. The CDR3, as DNA: TGTGCCAGCAGTGGGGGGCGGGGGCTAGCGGGGTACCAAGAGACCCAGTACTTC.